Sequencing of this T cell receptor (beta chain) was carried out in a study of cytomegalovirus exposure and HLA in healthy donors. Of note for this clone: Its antigen remains unknown.

Study results and limitations: Researchers counted around 180 TCR beta chains as cytomegalovirus-associated. About 87% or about 30% of the time was how often most TCR beta V segments were productive, according to an earlier analysis.

The PCR had 60 Vbeta and 13 Jbeta primers. In the original workflow: In a later analysis, the count reached 80 million or so unique TCR beta chains, with approximately 10 million shared. Profiled with immunoSEQ multiplex PCR; TCRdb holds only in-frame clones, not every one. The V and J calls and the clone size are those of that table, but D and trimming were determined from the DNA. In the table there are about 200,000 clones, about 72% of which are singletons. Sequencing was carried out using PBMCs. This TCR was recovered from a male donor in good health and CMV-seronegative.

The CDR3 is CASSISYGVYEQYF. DNA for the CDR3: TGTGCCAGTAGTATTAGCTACGGGGTCTACGAGCAGTACTTC. The rearrangement links TRBV19 to TRBJ2-7; a possible D gene is TRBD2 (5 bases). V was trimmed by 3 bases and J by 3 bases, leaving 12 bases between them. This CDR3 contains 14 residues. CDR1 is LNHDA and CDR2 is SQIVND in the germline V gene (reference sequence).